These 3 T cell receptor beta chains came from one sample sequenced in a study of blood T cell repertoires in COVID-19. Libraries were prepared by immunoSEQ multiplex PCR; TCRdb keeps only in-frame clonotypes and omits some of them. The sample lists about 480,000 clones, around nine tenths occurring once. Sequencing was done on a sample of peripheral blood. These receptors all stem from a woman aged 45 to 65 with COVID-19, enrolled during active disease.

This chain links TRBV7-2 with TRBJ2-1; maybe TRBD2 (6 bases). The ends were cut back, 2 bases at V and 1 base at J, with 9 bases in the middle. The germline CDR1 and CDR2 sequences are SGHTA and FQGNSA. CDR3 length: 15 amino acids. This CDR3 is CASSLTAGSYNEQFF. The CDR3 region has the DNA TGTGCCAGCAGCTTAACAGCGGGTTCCTACAATGAGCAGTTCTTC.

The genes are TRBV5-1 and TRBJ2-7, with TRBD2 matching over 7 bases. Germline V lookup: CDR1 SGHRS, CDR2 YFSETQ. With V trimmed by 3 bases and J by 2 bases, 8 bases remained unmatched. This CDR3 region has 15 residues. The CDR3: CASSSERGPPYEQYF. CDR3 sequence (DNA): TGCGCCAGCAGCTCCGAGCGGGGTCCTCCCTACGAGCAGTACTTC.

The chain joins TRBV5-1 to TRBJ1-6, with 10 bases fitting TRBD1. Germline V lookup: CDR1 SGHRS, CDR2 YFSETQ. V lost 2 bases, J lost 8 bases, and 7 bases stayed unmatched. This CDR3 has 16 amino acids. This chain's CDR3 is CASSFRDRGGDSPLHF. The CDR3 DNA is TGCGCCAGCAGCTTCCGGGACAGGGGTGGGGATTCACCCCTCCACTTT.